This T cell receptor (beta chain) was found in a study of OX40 agonist ivuxolimab in advanced cancers. Study details: Patients were treated with intravenous ivuxolimab, dosed at 0.01 to 10 mg/kg and infused every 2 weeks. Patients treated during dose escalation were battling hepatocellular carcinoma, melanoma, renal cell or head and neck cancer.

This table comes from immunoSEQ multiplex PCR, and its TCRdb copy is limited to in-frame clones, with some not included. The repertoire consists of tens of thousands of clones, with approximately 86% occurring once and the leading ten covering roughly 2%. Trimming at V came to 5 bases and at J to 8 bases, leaving 8 bases not matched to a gene. Germline CDR1 and CDR2: SGHVS and FQNEAQ. This CDR3 is 13 amino acids long. Overall study findings and caveats: The expanded peripheral T cells' antigen specificity was not determined. There was clonal expansion of CD4+ and CD8+ blood T cells by week 6 at 0.1 to 3.0 mg/kg.

As regards this clone: Its matching antigen is unknown.

The sequencing used CD4+ or CD8+ T cells sorted from blood, collected in a trial of the OX40 agonist ivuxolimab. This clonotype was sampled from an adult with an advanced solid tumor such as melanoma, head and neck, liver or kidney cancer. The chain couples TRBV7-8 to TRBJ2-7, with TRBD1 matching over 8 bases. The CDR3: CASSPTGGGQQYF. CDR3 nucleotides: TGTGCCAGCAGCCCAACAGGGGGTGGTCAGCAGTACTTC.